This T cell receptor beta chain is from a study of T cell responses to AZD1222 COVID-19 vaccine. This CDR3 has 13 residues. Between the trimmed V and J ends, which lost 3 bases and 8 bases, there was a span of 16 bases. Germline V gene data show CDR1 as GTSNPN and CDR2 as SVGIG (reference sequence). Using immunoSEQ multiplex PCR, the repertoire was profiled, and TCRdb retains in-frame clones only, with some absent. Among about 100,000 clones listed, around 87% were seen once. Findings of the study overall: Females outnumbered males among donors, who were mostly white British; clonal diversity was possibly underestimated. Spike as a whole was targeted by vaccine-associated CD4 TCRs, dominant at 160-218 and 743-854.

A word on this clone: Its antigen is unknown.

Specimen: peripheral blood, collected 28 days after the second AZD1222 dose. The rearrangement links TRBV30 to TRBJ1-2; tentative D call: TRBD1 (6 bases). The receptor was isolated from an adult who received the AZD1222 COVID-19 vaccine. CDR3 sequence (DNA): TGTGCCTGGAGGGGGGGCCGGGTAGAAGGCTACACCTTC. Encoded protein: CAWRGGRVEGYTF. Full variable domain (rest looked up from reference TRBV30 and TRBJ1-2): SQTIHQWPATLVQPVGSPLSLECTVEGTSNPNLYWYRQAAGRGLQLLFYSVGIGQISSEVPQNLSASRPQDRQFILSSKKLLLSDSGFYLCAWRGGRVEGYTFGSGTRLTVV.